Shown below are 7 T cell receptor beta chains from a single sample sequenced in a study of T-cell reconstitution after alpha-beta-depleted transplantation in children. The TCRbeta library incorporated unique molecular identifiers. A single record per CDR3 protein comes from TCRdb applying MiXCR to the PCR reads. The repertoire includes 350,000 to 450,000 distinct CDR3 sequences, 13% of them detected once, and 3.5% to 4.5% sits in the top ten. Sample: PBMCs, taken from the stem cell graft. The source is a human donor who donated a stem cell graft to a child with Fanconi anemia.

This clonotype has a handful of counts. This sequence joins TRBV27 and TRBJ1-6; D gene unclear. The V end lost 0 bases, the J end lost 0 bases, and 9 bases lay between the germline ends. This CDR3 comprises 17 residues. Germline CDR1 and CDR2: MNHEY and SMNVEV (reference sequence). CDR3 residues: CASSLSRVSSYNSPLHF. In DNA form, the CDR3 reads TGTGCCAGCAGTTTATCGAGGGTTAGCTCCTATAATTCACCCCTCCACTTT.

The table lists this clonotype with many counts. This chain connects TRBV7-2 to TRBJ2-2, with D maybe TRBD1 (5 bases). Germline CDR1 is SGHTA and CDR2 is FQGNSA. V was pared by 1 base and J by 6 bases, with 12 bases between. CDR3 length equals 15 residues. As DNA, the CDR3 is TGTGCCAGCAGCTTAGGGGGCGCCGGTGCCGGGGAGCTGTTTTTT. Its translation: CASSLGGAGAGELFF.

The chain has TRBV12-3 or TRBV12-4 and TRBJ2-2, with 9 bases aligning to TRBD1. Trimming removed 7 bases from V and 6 bases from J; junction bases left unmatched: 9. This CDR3 has 15 residues. This CDR3 reads CASKRGTGFPGELFF. CDR3 DNA sequence: TGTGCCAGCAAGAGAGGGACAGGGTTTCCCGGGGAGCTGTTTTTT.

This clonotype was picked up a small number of times. The CDR3 coding sequence is TGCGCCAGCAGCCTTCGGGGGGGGCCCAATGAGCAGTTCTTC. Translating gives CASSLRGGPNEQFF. This sequence joins TRBV5-1 and TRBJ2-1, with 8 bases identical to TRBD2. The CDR3 sequence is 14 residues long. The ends lost 4 bases at V and 6 bases at J; junction bases unmatched: 6. Germline V gene sequence: CDR1 SGHRS, CDR2 YFSETQ.

This sequence joins TRBV11-2 and TRBJ2-2; unclear D gene. Germline CDR1 is SGHAT and CDR2 is FQNNGV. The germline V and J ends were trimmed by 0 bases and 6 bases, with 11 bases remaining between them. The CDR3 totals 15 residues. In DNA form, the CDR3 reads TGTGCCAGCAGCTTAGATCACTTAGAGGCCGGGGAGCTGTTTTTT. Translated: CASSLDHLEAGELFF.

The chain couples TRBV7-2 to TRBJ2-1, with 14 bases lining up with TRBD2. The V gene end was trimmed by 5 bases and the J gene end by 13 bases; junction bases not matched to a gene: 10. This CDR3 region has 15 residues. Germline assignment: CDR1 SGHTA and CDR2 FQGNSA. In nucleotides, the CDR3 is TGTGCCAGCAGCCAGGCCGGACTAGCGGGGGGTAGCCAGTTCTTC. Translated: CASSQAGLAGGSQFF.

The chain uses TRBV3-1 and TRBJ2-3, with a tentative D call TRBD1 (5 bases). CDR3 length equals 12 residues. Germline-derived CDR1 and CDR2 are LGHDT and YNNKEL (reference sequence). V was cut by 3 bases and J by 6 bases, with 7 bases left in between. CDR3 region: CASSHQGDTQYF. The CDR3 DNA is TGTGCCAGCAGCCACCAGGGTGATACGCAGTATTTT.